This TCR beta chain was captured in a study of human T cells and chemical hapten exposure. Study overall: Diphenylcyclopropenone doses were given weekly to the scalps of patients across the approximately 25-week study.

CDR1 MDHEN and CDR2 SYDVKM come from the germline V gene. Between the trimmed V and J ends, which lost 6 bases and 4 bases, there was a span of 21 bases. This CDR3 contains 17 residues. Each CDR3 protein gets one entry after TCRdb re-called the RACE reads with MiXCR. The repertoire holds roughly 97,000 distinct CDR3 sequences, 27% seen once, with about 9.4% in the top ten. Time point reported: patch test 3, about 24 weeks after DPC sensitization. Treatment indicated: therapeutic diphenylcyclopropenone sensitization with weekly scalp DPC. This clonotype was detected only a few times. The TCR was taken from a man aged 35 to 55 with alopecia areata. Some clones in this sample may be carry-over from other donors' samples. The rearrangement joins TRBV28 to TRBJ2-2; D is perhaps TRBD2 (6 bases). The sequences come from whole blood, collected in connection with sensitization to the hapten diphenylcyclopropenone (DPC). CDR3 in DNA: TGTGCCAGCAGCCCATTCCTCGGGACTTACACCACCGGGGAGCTGTTTTTT. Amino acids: CASSPFLGTYTTGELFF. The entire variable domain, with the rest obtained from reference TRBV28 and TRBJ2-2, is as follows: DVKVTQSSRYLVKRTGEKVFLECVQDMDHENMFWYRQDPGLGLRLIYFSYDVKMKEKGDIPEGYSVSREKKERFSLILESASTNQTSMYLCASSPFLGTYTTGELFFGEGSRLTVL.